This is a list of T cell receptor beta chains from one sample in a study of shared clonotypes between healthy human individuals. The repertoire was sequenced with immunoSEQ multiplex PCR; TCRdb's copy has only in-frame clones and lacks some. The sample comprises millions of clones, 80% to 95% of which are singletons, and 0.39% rests with the top ten. The specimen sequenced was naive CD4+ T cells from PBMCs. The source is a man between 18 and 35 years old in good health. Some clones in this sample may be carry-over from other donors' samples. Each CDR3 is given with its conserved first and last residue. Where a row states a size, it is once, few, many or the class of an expanded clone; other rows omit it.

CDR3 protein: CATSPTAGGNYGYTF
V gene: TRBV7-3
clone size: .

CDR3 protein: CASSYAPGTQYF
V gene: TRBV18
clone size: .

CDR3 protein: CASSSQGTDQPQHF
V gene: TRBV7-2
clone size: .

CDR3 protein: CAWSLGGANVLTF
V gene: TRBV30
clone size: .

CDR3 protein: CASSLTGGQETQYF
V gene: TRBV11-2
clone size: .

CDR3 protein: CASSTRTGGGDEQYF
V gene: TRBV7-2
clone size: .

CDR3 protein: CASLPGGDYGYTF
V gene: TRBV28
clone size: .

CDR3 protein: CASSSNRGTNYGYTF
V gene: TRBV11-2
clone size: .

CDR3 protein: CASSPPPSYNEQFF
V gene: TRBV7-3
clone size: .

CDR3 protein: CASSLSGGRGYEQYF
V gene: TRBV5-4
clone size: .

CDR3 protein: CASTGLGVTGEQFF
V gene: TRBV6-1
clone size: .

CDR3 protein: CASSQEGLADEQFF
V gene: TRBV4-3
clone size: .

CDR3 protein: CASSYRYGHSPLHF
V gene: TRBV5-6
clone size: .

CDR3 protein: CASSQDSRQGVVAFF
V gene: TRBV4-3
clone size: .

CDR3 protein: CASSLWAEGGDTQYF
V gene: TRBV28
clone size: once

CDR3 protein: CASSPRVNEQYF
V gene: TRBV18
clone size: .

CDR3 protein: CASSPQYLERGRETQYF
V gene: TRBV27
clone size: .

CDR3 protein: CASSGTNANEQFF
V gene: TRBV25-1
clone size: once

CDR3 protein: CASSVLAGVSDTQYF
V gene: TRBV9
clone size: .

CDR3 protein: CASRSLDSNYEQYF
V gene: TRBV5-1
clone size: .

CDR3 protein: CASSSSPGQISGANVLTF
V gene: TRBV5-1
clone size: .

CDR3 protein: CASSVPAGGEQFF
V gene: TRBV9
clone size: .

CDR3 protein: CASSLDGRAYEQYF
V gene: TRBV7-9
clone size: .

CDR3 protein: CASSLITGDNEQFF
V gene: TRBV28
clone size: .

CDR3 protein: CASSPGQSSSGNTIYF
V gene: TRBV27
clone size: .

CDR3 protein: CASSQAVVGGTYNEQFF
V gene: TRBV4-3
clone size: .

CDR3 protein: CASSVTGGLGEKLFF
V gene: TRBV2
clone size: .

CDR3 protein: CAWSPSRTGGDEKLFF
V gene: TRBV30
clone size: .

CDR3 protein: CASSLTGGMYEQYF
V gene: TRBV5-1
clone size: .

CDR3 protein: CASSPLALAPHVDTQYF
V gene: TRBV18
clone size: .